This TCR beta chain appears in the sequencing data of a study of CD8 T cells in ankylosing spondylitis. Broader study findings: It was reported that disease-linked clones were significantly enriched in matched ankylosing spondylitis synovial fluid. There was a TCR beta motif, made of several highly homologous variants, that appeared characteristic of ankylosing spondylitis blood.

Libraries for TCR beta were made by quantitative 5'-RACE with molecular barcodes. TCRdb recomputed calls from the 5' RACE reads with MiXCR, one row per CDR3 protein. The sample yields about 39,000 distinct CDR3 sequences, about 3% seen once. The germline V gene has CDR1 SGDLS and CDR2 YYNGEE. Trimming cost V 4 bases and J 5 bases, with 13 bases left between them. CDR3 length: 14 residues. The sample holds many counts of this clonotype. The antigen remains unidentified. The receptor was isolated from a male donor with ankylosing spondylitis or in good health (not recorded which). Sequencing was performed on blood, either unsorted or a sorted T cell fraction (not recorded which). J is TRBJ2-1 and V is TRBV9; D unresolved. This CDR3 reads CASSLRYANNEQFF. Written as DNA, the CDR3 is TGTGCCAGCAGCCTGCGCTACGCCAACAATGAGCAGTTCTTC.